The 14 T cell receptor beta chains presented below share a single source sample, sequenced in a study of vaccination effects on CD4 cells after COVID-19. Sequencing followed a ViraFEST assay step that expanded antigen-specific CD4+ T cells with viral peptide pools. Once cultured for approximately eleven days, the cells underwent separation to obtain CD4+ T cells. Vaccination of participants consisted of two doses of either the BNT162b2 or mRNA-1273 vaccine. Antigen specificity for these receptors is unknown. The protocol was immunoSEQ multiplex PCR, while the TCRdb copy is restricted to in-frame clones and leaves out a portion. The sample yields approximately 24,000 clones, roughly 79% seen once. The sample consisted of CD4+ T cells from PBMCs cultured with SARS-CoV-2 spike peptides, taken after COVID-19 vaccination. The receptors derive from a human donor who received a COVID-19 vaccine. Some clones in this sample may be carry-over from other donors' samples.

This chain links TRBV29-1 with TRBJ2-3; D unclear. V shed 5 bases and J shed 5 bases, with 11 bases lying between them. Per the germline V gene, CDR1 is SQVTM and CDR2 is ANQGSEA. The CDR3 is 12 residues long. Here the CDR3 reads CSVSRVGDTQYF. CDR3 in DNA: TGCAGCGTTAGCCGGGTCGGAGATACGCAGTATTTT.

The V and J genes are TRBV6-5 and TRBJ1-1; maybe TRBD1 (5 bases). The CDR3 loop spans 15 amino acids. Trimming removed 0 bases from V and 1 base from J, with 9 bases in between. Germline CDR1 is MNHEY and CDR2 is SVGAGI. For the CDR3, the DNA is TGTGCCAGCAGTTACTCGGGAGGGGCGAACACTGAAGCTTTCTTT. Its translation is CASSYSGGANTEAFF.

The chain couples TRBV28 to TRBJ1-5, with 8 bases lining up with TRBD1. J gave up 5 bases and V 6 bases, and 9 bases lay outside the gene matches. The CDR3 extends over 15 amino acids. Germline V gives CDR1 MDHEN, CDR2 SYDVKM. CDR3: CASRPGTGQYQPQHF. The DNA of the CDR3 is TGTGCCAGCAGACCCGGGACAGGTCAATATCAGCCCCAGCATTTT.

The chain has TRBV29-1 and TRBJ1-4; tentative D call: TRBD1 (5 bases). Deletions cut 5 bases from V and 4 bases from J, with 8 bases between. CDR1 is SQVTM, CDR2 ANQGSEA, per germline. The CDR3 covers 12 residues. CDR3 region: CSVTGNNEKLFF. CDR3 nucleotide sequence: TGCAGCGTTACAGGAAATAATGAAAAACTGTTTTTT.

The chain combines TRBV2 with TRBJ2-2; 9 positions match TRBD1. Germline trimming cut 6 bases from V and 6 bases from J; bases unmatched to any gene: 5. The CDR3 totals 14 residues. Germline assignment: CDR1 SNHLY and CDR2 FYNNEI. DNA for the CDR3: TGTGCCAGCAGGGACAGGGGATCGGCCGGGGAGCTGTTTTTT. It translates to CASRDRGSAGELFF.

V gene TRBV6-5 combines with J gene TRBJ1-4; unclear D gene. The CDR3 length is 10 residues. Germline V lookup: CDR1 MNHEY, CDR2 SVGAGI. The germline V and J ends were trimmed by 8 bases and 7 bases, with 5 bases remaining between them. In DNA form, the CDR3 reads TGTGCCAGCCTCGGTGAAAAACTGTTTTTT. Protein: CASLGEKLFF.

The chain combines TRBV30 with TRBJ2-3, with 8 bases identical to TRBD2. J lost 3 bases, V lost 0 bases, and 8 bases had no gene match. The CDR3 covers 16 residues. CDR1 and CDR2 from the germline V gene are GTSNPN and SVGIG (reference sequence). The CDR3 DNA follows: TGTGCCTGGAGTGTTTCCAGCGGGGGAAAAACAGATACGCAGTATTTT. This codes for CAWSVSSGGKTDTQYF.

The V call is TRBV2, the J call TRBJ2-3; no clear D. The V gene's germline CDR1 is SNHLY and CDR2 FYNNEI. The CDR3 is 15 amino acids. Trimming stripped 4 bases from V and 1 base from J, with 12 bases between. The CDR3 DNA is TGTGCCAGCAGTGGGAAAGTTAGGGGCACAGATACGCAGTATTTT. This gives the protein CASSGKVRGTDTQYF.

J is TRBJ2-2 and V is TRBV2; D perhaps matches TRBD1 (5 bases). Germline lookup yields CDR1 SNHLY and CDR2 FYNNEI. The V end lost 6 bases, the J end lost 2 bases, and 7 bases lay between the germline ends. The CDR3 loop spans 13 amino acids. The CDR3 region is CASSRVNTGELFF. As DNA, the CDR3 is TGTGCCAGCAGCAGGGTTAACACCGGGGAGCTGTTTTTT.

The CDR3 region is CASSYGTGSPLHF. CDR3 nucleotide sequence: TGTGCCAGCAGTTACGGGACCGGGTCACCCCTCCACTTT. This sequence joins TRBV6-2 or TRBV6-3 and TRBJ1-6; maybe TRBD1 (5 bases). V was cut by 2 bases and J by 10 bases, with 9 bases left in between. Looked up from germline, CDR1 is MNHEY and CDR2 is SVGEGT. CDR3 size: 13 residues.

CDR3 sequence: CASSQGGLAGLLQETQYF. The DNA for the CDR3 is TGTGCCAGCAGCCAAGGAGGACTAGCGGGGCTGTTACAAGAGACCCAGTACTTC. The genes are TRBV3-1 (or the pseudogene TRBV3-2) and TRBJ2-5; 12 positions agree with TRBD2. Germline V gene lookup returns CDR1 LGHDT and CDR2 YNNKEL (reference sequence). With V trimmed by 1 base and J by 2 bases, 8 bases remained unmatched. The CDR3 is 18 residues long.

The chain joins TRBV24-1 to TRBJ2-5; 9 bases line up with TRBD1. The CDR3 covers 16 residues. Losses at the gene ends were 4 bases for V and 1 base for J; bases not matched to a gene: 6. Germline V gives CDR1 KGHDR, CDR2 SFDVKD. The CDR3 bases are TGTGCCACCAGTGACTTACCGGGACAGGGCCAAGAGACCCAGTACTTC. Translating gives CATSDLPGQGQETQYF.

The chain recombines TRBV5-8 with TRBJ2-1, with 11 positions matching TRBD2. CDR3 length equals 20 residues. The junction had 21 bases not matched to a gene; V was cut back by 7 bases and J by 3 bases. Germline CDR1 SGHTS, CDR2 YDEGEE. In DNA form, the CDR3 reads TGTGCCAGCCCGAGGTCGGTCTTAGCGGGGGGGTCTGGCGGCTACAATGAGCAGTTCTTC. This sequence encodes CASPRSVLAGGSGGYNEQFF.

V is TRBV18 and J is TRBJ1-3; no clear D. CDR1 is KGHSH, CDR2 LQKENI, per germline. V was cut by 5 bases and J by 4 bases, with 9 bases left in between. The CDR3 runs 13 residues. The CDR3 spells CASSDLQGNTIYF. The DNA for the CDR3 is TGTGCCAGCTCAGACCTACAAGGAAACACCATATATTTT.